This entry lists 16 T cell receptor beta chains sequenced from one sample in a study of T-cell reconstitution after alpha-beta-depleted transplantation in children. Preparing the TCRbeta library involved the use of unique molecular identifiers. TCRdb recomputed calls from the PCR reads with MiXCR, one row per CDR3 protein. Altogether about 170,000 distinct CDR3 sequences are present, more than 9.5% being singletons, with the ten largest covering about 13%. The specimen was PBMCs, collected before TCRalphabeta/CD19-depleted stem cell transplant. These receptors came from a boy between 2 and 15 years old with acute myeloid leukemia, due to receive a stem cell transplant.

This clonotype was picked up many times. The V and J genes are TRBV7-3 and TRBJ1-1; unclear D gene. The CDR3 is 13 amino acids. Germline V gene data show CDR1 as SGHTA and CDR2 as FQGTGA. The V end lost 5 bases, the J end lost 4 bases, and 11 bases lay between the germline ends. CDR3 residues: CASSVGWGTEAFF. CDR3 in DNA: TGTGCCAGCAGCGTAGGTTGGGGCACTGAAGCTTTCTTT.

This clonotype was seen many times. The chain is built from TRBV20-1 and TRBJ1-2, with D perhaps TRBD1 (5 bases). The CDR3 totals 15 residues. V was clipped by 6 bases and J by 2 bases, with 19 bases between them. Germline V CDR1 and CDR2: DFQATT, SNEGSKA (reference sequence). The CDR3 region has the DNA TGCAGTGCAACCTTGGGCGGGGCCAGAAACTATGGCTACACCTTC. Translated: CSATLGGARNYGYTF.

This clonotype was seen ten or more times. The chain links TRBV7-8 to TRBJ1-1; D perhaps matches TRBD1 (6 bases). Germline lookup yields CDR1 SGHVS and CDR2 FQNEAQ. The CDR3 is 16 amino acids. Deletions cut 2 bases from V and 2 bases from J, with 15 bases between. This CDR3 is CASSLPLDRPNTEAFF. The CDR3 bases are TGTGCCAGCAGCTTACCCTTGGACAGACCCAACACTGAAGCTTTCTTT.

In its sample, this clonotype was seen many times. This rearrangement joins TRBV7-6 to TRBJ1-3; TRBD1 matches 7 bases. The CDR3 runs to 18 residues. V dropped 0 bases and J dropped 1; count of bases not matched to a gene: 9. Germline V lookup: CDR1 SGHVS, CDR2 FNYEAQ. The CDR3 DNA follows: TGTGCCAGCAGCTTAGCCCATCGGGACAGACGTTCTGGAAACACCATATATTTT. It specifies CASSLAHRDRRSGNTIYF.

This clonotype was recorded at least ten times. V usage is TRBV3-1 and J usage is TRBJ2-7; tentatively, D is TRBD1 or TRBD2 (5 bases each). The CDR3 length is 13 residues. CDR1 and CDR2 (germline): LGHDT, YNNKEL (reference sequence). CDR3 nucleotides: TGTGCCAGCAGCCAGAGGGGTTCCTACGAGCTGTACGTC. As protein: CASSQRGSYELYV.

This clonotype was seen many times. The rearrangement links TRBV6-1 to TRBJ1-1, with 10 bases identical to TRBD1. This CDR3 spans 14 amino acids. Germline lookup yields CDR1 MNHNS and CDR2 SASEGT. V was clipped by 4 bases and J by 5 bases; unmatched bases: 4. This chain's CDR3 is CASSGRTGGTEAFF. CDR3 DNA: TGTGCCAGCAGTGGCAGGACAGGGGGGACTGAAGCTTTCTTT.

As for this clonotype: A read error may produce the germline difference seen at one junction end. The chain employs TRBV28 and TRBJ2-1; D is unresolved. This CDR3 comprises 13 residues. Germline V gene data show CDR1 as MDHEN and CDR2 as SYDVKM. The CDR3 DNA follows: TGTGCCAGCAGTCCGGACCGCTACAATGAGCAGCTCTTC. This codes for CASSPDRYNEQLF.

In the case of this clonotype: A read error may explain this, as a much larger clone is one base away. This chain links TRBV6-1 with TRBJ1-2; D is possibly TRBD1 (5 bases). The CDR3 is 15 amino acids. CDR1 and CDR2 from the germline V gene are MNHNS and SASEGT. CDR3 in DNA: TGTGCCAGCAGCCCCCCTATGCAGGGACCCTATCGCTACACCTTC. Translated, it gives CASSPPMQGPYRYTF.

This chain uses TRBV7-9 with TRBJ2-7; TRBD1 aligns across 10 bases. Germline values: CDR1 SEHNR, CDR2 FQNEAQ (reference sequence). The CDR3 totals 15 residues. Unmatched junction bases numbered 7, after V lost 5 bases and J lost 3 bases. For the CDR3, the DNA is TGTGCCAGCAGCCTTCCCGGGACAGGGGTCTACGAGCAGTACTTC. This sequence encodes CASSLPGTGVYEQYF. Drawing the rest from reference TRBV7-9 and TRBJ2-7, the complete variable domain is DTGVSQNPRHKITKRGQNVTFRCDPISEHNRLYWYRQTLGQGPEFLTYFQNEAQLEKSRLLSDRFSAERPKGSFSTLEIQRTEQGDSAMYLCASSLPGTGVYEQYFGPGTRLTVT.

This clonotype was observed at least ten times. This rearrangement joins TRBV7-3 to TRBJ2-5; 13 nucleotides align to TRBD2. CDR3 length equals 16 residues. V lost 4 bases and J lost 5; bases outside the gene matches: 7. Germline V gives CDR1 SGHTA, CDR2 FQGTGA. This CDR3 reads CASSSPGLAGVETQYF. For the CDR3, the DNA is TGTGCCAGCAGCTCCCCCGGACTAGCGGGAGTTGAGACCCAGTACTTC.

This clonotype has at least ten counts. The chain carries TRBV12-3 or TRBV12-4 and TRBJ2-2, with unresolved D. Trimming left V 3 bases short and J 5 bases short, with 10 bases between. The CDR3 contains 14 residues. CDR3 amino acids: CASSFDLRTGELFF. The CDR3, as DNA: TGTGCCAGCAGTTTCGACCTTAGGACCGGGGAGCTGTTTTTT.

The chain has TRBV30 and TRBJ2-5, with TRBD1 as a possible D gene (6 bases). CDR3 size: 12 residues. Germline CDR1 is GTSNPN and CDR2 is SVGIG (reference sequence). Between the trimmed V and J ends, which lost 4 bases and 6 bases, there was a span of 12 bases. DNA of the CDR3: TGTGCCTGGAACCAGGGGAGACAGACCCAGTACTTC. This gives the protein CAWNQGRQTQYF.

This clonotype has a count of ten or more. The chain carries TRBV5-1 and TRBJ1-2, with a possible D match to TRBD1 (5 bases). Per the germline V gene, CDR1 is SGHRS and CDR2 is YFSETQ. V was shortened by 0 bases and J by 5 bases, with 8 bases between the two germline ends. The CDR3 is 13 residues long. The CDR3 nucleotides are TGCGCCAGCAGCTTGGAGCCAGGGTATGGCTACACCTTC. The encoded protein is CASSLEPGYGYTF.

This chain connects TRBV29-1 to TRBJ1-2, with TRBD1 matching over 7 bases. The CDR3 covers 12 residues. Trimming cost V 5 bases and J 3 bases; bases outside gene matches: 3. In germline, CDR1 is SQVTM, CDR2 ANQGSEA. DNA of the CDR3: TGCAGCGTTATAGACAGGGACTATGGCTACACCTTC. Translated: CSVIDRDYGYTF.

This clonotype was counted many times. V and J are TRBV12-3 or TRBV12-4 and TRBJ1-2; D is possibly TRBD1 (6 bases). CDR3 length: 13 residues. Trimming stripped 2 bases from V and 3 bases from J, with 7 bases between. CDR3 region: CASSLRTDYGYTF. The CDR3 nucleotides are TGTGCCAGCAGTTTAAGGACAGACTATGGCTACACCTTC.

The table lists this clonotype with many counts. The rearrangement joins TRBV20-1 to TRBJ1-2; D is undetermined. V dropped 1 base and J dropped 11 bases, with 8 bases sitting between them. The CDR3 is 10 residues long. Germline CDR1 DFQATT, CDR2 SNEGSKA (reference sequence). The CDR3 is CSARGDSYTF. CDR3 in DNA: TGCAGTGCTAGAGGGGATAGTTACACCTTC.